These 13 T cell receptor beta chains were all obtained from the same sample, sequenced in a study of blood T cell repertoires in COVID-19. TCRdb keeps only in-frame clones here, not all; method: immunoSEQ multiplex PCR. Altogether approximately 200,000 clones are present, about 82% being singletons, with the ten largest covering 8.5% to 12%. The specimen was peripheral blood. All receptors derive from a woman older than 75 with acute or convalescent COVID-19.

CDR3 coding DNA: TGCAGTGCTAGTTCAGTCATGAACACTGAAGCTTTCTTT. This sequence encodes CSASSVMNTEAFF. The chain has TRBV20-1 and TRBJ1-1, with D uncertain. V dropped 3 bases and J dropped 0 bases, with 8 bases sitting between them. Germline CDR1 and CDR2: DFQATT and SNEGSKA (reference sequence). The CDR3 runs to 13 residues.

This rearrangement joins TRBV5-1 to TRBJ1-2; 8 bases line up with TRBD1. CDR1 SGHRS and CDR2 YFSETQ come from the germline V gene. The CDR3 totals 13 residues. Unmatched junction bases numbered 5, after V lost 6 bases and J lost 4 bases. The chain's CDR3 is CASTQGASYGYTF. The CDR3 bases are TGCGCCAGCACTCAGGGGGCGAGCTATGGCTACACCTTC.

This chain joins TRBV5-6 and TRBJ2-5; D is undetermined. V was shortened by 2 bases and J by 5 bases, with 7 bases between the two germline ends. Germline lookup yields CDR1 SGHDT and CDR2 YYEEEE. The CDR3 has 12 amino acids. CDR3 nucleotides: TGTGCCAGCAGCTTATTCCGGGAGACCCAGTACTTC. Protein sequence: CASSLFRETQYF.

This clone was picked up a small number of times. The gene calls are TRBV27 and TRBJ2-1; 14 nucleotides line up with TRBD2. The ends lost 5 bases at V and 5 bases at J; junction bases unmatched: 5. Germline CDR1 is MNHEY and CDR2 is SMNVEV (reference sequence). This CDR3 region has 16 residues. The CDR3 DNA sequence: TGTGCCAGCAGTCCCCGGACTAGCGGGAGGAACAATGAGCAGTTCTTC. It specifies CASSPRTSGRNNEQFF.

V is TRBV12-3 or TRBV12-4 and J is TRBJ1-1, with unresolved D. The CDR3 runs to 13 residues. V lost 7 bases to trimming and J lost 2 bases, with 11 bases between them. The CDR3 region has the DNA TGTGCCAGCACTCCTCGGGGAAACACTGAAGCTTTCTTT. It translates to CASTPRGNTEAFF.

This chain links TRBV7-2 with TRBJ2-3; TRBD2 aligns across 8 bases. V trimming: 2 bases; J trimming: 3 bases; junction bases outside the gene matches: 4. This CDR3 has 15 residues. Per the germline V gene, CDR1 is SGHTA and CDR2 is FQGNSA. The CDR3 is CASSLQTSGTDTQYF. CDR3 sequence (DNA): TGTGCCAGCAGCTTACAAACTAGCGGAACAGATACGCAGTATTTT.

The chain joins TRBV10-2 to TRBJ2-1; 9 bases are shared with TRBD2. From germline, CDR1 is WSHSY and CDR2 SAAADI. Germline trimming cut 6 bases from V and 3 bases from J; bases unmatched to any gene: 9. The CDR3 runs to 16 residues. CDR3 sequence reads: CASSDVASGNYNEQFF. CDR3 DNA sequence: TGCGCCAGCAGCGACGTTGCTAGCGGGAACTACAATGAGCAGTTCTTC.

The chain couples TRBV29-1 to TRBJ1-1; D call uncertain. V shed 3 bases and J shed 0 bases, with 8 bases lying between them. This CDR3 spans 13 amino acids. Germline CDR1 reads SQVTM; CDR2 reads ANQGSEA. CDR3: CSVEAQVNTEAFF. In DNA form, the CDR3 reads TGCAGCGTTGAGGCACAAGTGAACACTGAAGCTTTCTTT.

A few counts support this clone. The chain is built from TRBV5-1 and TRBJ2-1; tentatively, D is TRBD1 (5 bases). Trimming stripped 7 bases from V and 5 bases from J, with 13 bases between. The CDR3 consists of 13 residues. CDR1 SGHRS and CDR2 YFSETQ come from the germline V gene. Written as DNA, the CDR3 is TGCGCCAGCGCCTTGCAGGGAAACAATGAGCAGTTCTTC. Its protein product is CASALQGNNEQFF.

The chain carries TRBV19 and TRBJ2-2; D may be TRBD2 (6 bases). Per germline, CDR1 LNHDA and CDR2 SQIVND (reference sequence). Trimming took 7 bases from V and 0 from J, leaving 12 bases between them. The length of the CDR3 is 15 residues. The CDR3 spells CASTLGGANTGELFF. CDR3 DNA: TGTGCCAGTACCCTGGGGGGAGCGAACACCGGGGAGCTGTTTTTT.

Written as DNA, the CDR3 is TGTGCCAGCAGGGGACTAGCGGGGGGGAGCTCCTACGAGCAGTACTTC. It codes for CASRGLAGGSSYEQYF. The rearrangement links TRBV2 to TRBJ2-7; the match to TRBD2 covers 16 bases. The CDR3 has 16 residues. The junction had 2 bases not matched to a gene; V was cut back by 6 bases and J by 0 bases. Germline V gene data show CDR1 as SNHLY and CDR2 as FYNNEI.

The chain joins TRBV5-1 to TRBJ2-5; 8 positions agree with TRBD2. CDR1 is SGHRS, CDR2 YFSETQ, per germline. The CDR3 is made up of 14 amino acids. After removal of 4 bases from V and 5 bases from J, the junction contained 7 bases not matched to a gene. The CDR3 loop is CASSPGGPGETQYF. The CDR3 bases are TGCGCCAGCAGCCCGGGAGGGCCAGGGGAGACCCAGTACTTC. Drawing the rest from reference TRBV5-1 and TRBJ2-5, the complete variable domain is KAGVTQTPRYLIKTRGQQVTLSCSPISGHRSVSWYQQTPGQGLQFLFEYFSETQRNKGNFPGRFSGRQFSNSRSEMNVSTLELGDSALYLCASSPGGPGETQYFGPGTRLLVL.

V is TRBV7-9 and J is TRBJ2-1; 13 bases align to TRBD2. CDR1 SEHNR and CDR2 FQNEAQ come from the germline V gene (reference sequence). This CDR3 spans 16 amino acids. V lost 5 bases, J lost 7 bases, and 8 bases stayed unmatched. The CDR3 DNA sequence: TGTGCCAGCAGCCATCGGACTAGCGGGAGTTCAAATGAGCAGTTCTTC. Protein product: CASSHRTSGSSNEQFF.